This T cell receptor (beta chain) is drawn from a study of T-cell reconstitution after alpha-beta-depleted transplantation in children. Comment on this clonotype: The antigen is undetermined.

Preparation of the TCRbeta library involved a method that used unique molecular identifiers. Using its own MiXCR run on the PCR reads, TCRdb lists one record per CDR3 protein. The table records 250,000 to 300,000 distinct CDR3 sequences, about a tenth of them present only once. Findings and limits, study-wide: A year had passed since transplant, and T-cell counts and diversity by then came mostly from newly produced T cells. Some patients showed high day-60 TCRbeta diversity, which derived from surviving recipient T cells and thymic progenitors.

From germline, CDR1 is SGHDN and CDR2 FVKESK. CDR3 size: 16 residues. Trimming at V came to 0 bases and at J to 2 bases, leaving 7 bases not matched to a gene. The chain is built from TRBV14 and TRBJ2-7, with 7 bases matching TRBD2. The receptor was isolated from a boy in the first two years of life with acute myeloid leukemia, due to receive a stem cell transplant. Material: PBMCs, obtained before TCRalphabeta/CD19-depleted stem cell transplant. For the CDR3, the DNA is TGTGCCAGCAGCCAAGATCCCGGGCTAGCGGCCTACGAGCAGTACTTC. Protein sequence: CASSQDPGLAAYEQYF.